Sequencing of this T cell receptor (beta chain) was carried out in a study of Tregs in tolerant kidney transplant recipients. Libraries were prepared by immunoSEQ multiplex PCR; TCRdb keeps only in-frame clonotypes and omits some of them. The repertoire consists of some 110,000 clones, with roughly nine tenths occurring once and the leading ten covering nearly 0.6%. CD4+CD25+CD127- Tregs, CD4+CD25- non-Tregs, CD4 and CD8 cells were sorted. Overall study results and limits: This study did not directly address biological reproducibility. Tregs expanded with activated donor B cells seemed most donor-specific.

The V and J ends lost 2 bases and 6 bases, in that order; junction bases with no gene match: 3. Per germline, CDR1 GTSNPN and CDR2 SVGIG (reference sequence). This CDR3 contains 13 residues. Regarding this clone: Its antigen is unknown.

Sequencing input: CD4+ T cells from blood. V usage is TRBV30 and J usage is TRBJ2-1; 8 bases are a match to TRBD2. The source is a human donor in good health. DNA for the CDR3: TGTGCCTGGAGTCGCGGGGGGCCCAATGAGCAGTTCTTC. Its protein product is CAWSRGGPNEQFF. Together with reference TRBV30 and TRBJ2-1, the CDR3 gives the full variable domain: SQTIHQWPATLVQPVGSPLSLECTVEGTSNPNLYWYRQAAGRGLQLLFYSVGIGQISSEVPQNLSASRPQDRQFILSSKKLLLSDSGFYLCAWSRGGPNEQFFGPGTRLTVL.